A selection of T cell receptor beta chains follows, all from one sample in a study of CXCR3-negative and CXCR3-positive naive CD8 T cells. No DNA is given; TCRdb re-called the 5' RACE reads and lists each CDR3 protein once. This sample contains 70,000 to 95,000 distinct CDR3 sequences. Sequenced: naive CXCR3- CD8+ T cells from blood. The receptors here all came from a human donor in good health. Some clones in this sample may be carry-over from other donors' samples. CDR3s include the opening cysteine and the closing phenylalanine or tryptophan. Fields, in order: V gene, J gene, CDR3 protein.

TRBV12-3/TRBV12-4	TRBJ2-3	CASSNTGGQYF
TRBV7-8	TRBJ2-3	CASSSGTSSLDTQYF
TRBV28	TRBJ2-1	CASSLLPNEQFF
TRBV28	TRBJ1-1	CASSLGQGFTEAFF
TRBV6-6	TRBJ1-1	CASSYSMVGGVSTEAFF
TRBV28	TRBJ1-5	CASNRDSGEQPQHF
TRBV20-1	TRBJ1-1	CSALPAREWSAFF
TRBV14	TRBJ2-1	CASSQLAGSYNEQFF
TRBV5-1	TRBJ1-1	CASSHDSGGNPLNTEAFF
TRBV5-1	TRBJ2-7	CASSFGQIYEQYF
TRBV13	TRBJ2-1	CASSFITGSYNEQFF
TRBV4-2	TRBJ2-3	CASSPRQGGIDTQYF
TRBV12-3/TRBV12-4	TRBJ2-3	CASSLDRETVTDTQYF
TRBV20-1	TRBJ2-7	CSARLIYEQYF
TRBV24-1	TRBJ2-6	CATSDPGGSGANVLTF
TRBV7-9	TRBJ2-7	CASSLAGQGTYEQYF
TRBV2	TRBJ2-3	CASSEAGQRGLTDTQYF
TRBV20-1	TRBJ2-7	CSARDLSGPYEQYF
TRBV10-3	TRBJ1-6	CAIKTGLNSPLHF
TRBV7-9	TRBJ1-6	CASSGRIGSPLHF
TRBV29-1	TRBJ1-1	CSVGWGRAEAFF
TRBV7-9	TRBJ2-3	CASSGSPHLQSGGAADTQYF
TRBV3-1	TRBJ2-7	CASSQGRQYPYEQYF
TRBV28	TRBJ2-1	CASSSGGGEVDNEQFF
TRBV7-7	TRBJ2-5	CASSLVGEVETQYF
TRBV25-1	TRBJ2-1	CASSRVWEQFF
TRBV29-1	TRBJ2-5	CSVEEGRDYQETQYF
TRBV9	TRBJ1-6	CASSVGGGNSPLHF
TRBV3-1	TRBJ2-1	CASSQDQWLEPFNEQFF
TRBV11-3	TRBJ2-7	CASSRRDRASEQYF
TRBV4-3	TRBJ2-1	CASSQDRGTASNNEQFF
TRBV7-9	TRBJ2-7	CASTLEPFYEQYF